The 27 T cell receptor beta chains below were found in one sample sequenced in a study of blood T cell repertoires in COVID-19. Method: immunoSEQ multiplex PCR; TCRdb's copy keeps in-frame clones and lacks some. The sample lists 150,000 to 200,000 clones, more than 75% occurring once. The specimen sequenced was peripheral blood. The receptors were sampled from a woman between 65 and 79 years old with COVID-19, enrolled during active disease.

This chain connects TRBV10-3 to TRBJ1-3; a possible D gene is TRBD1 (5 bases). From germline, CDR1 is ENHRY and CDR2 SYGVKD. Trimming took off 2 bases at V and 0 bases at J, with 17 bases between the two ends. CDR3 size: 18 residues. CDR3 DNA: TGTGCCATCAGTGAGAGATACCCAGGGAAGGGCTCTGGAAACACCATATATTTT. Residues: CAISERYPGKGSGNTIYF.

This chain uses TRBV29-1 with TRBJ1-2; 9 nucleotides line up with TRBD1. The ends lost 7 bases at V and 3 bases at J; junction bases unmatched: 3. The CDR3 totals 12 residues. Germline loops: CDR1 SQVTM, CDR2 ANQGSEA. The CDR3 region is CSATGGDYGYTF. The CDR3 nucleotides are TGCAGCGCCACAGGGGGCGACTATGGCTACACCTTC.

This sequence joins TRBV6-5 and TRBJ2-5; 7 positions agree with TRBD2. J lost 6 bases, V lost 7 bases, and 14 bases had no gene match. This CDR3 comprises 15 residues. In germline, CDR1 is MNHEY, CDR2 SVGAGI. In DNA, the CDR3 is TGTGCCAGCAACTCTCTCCCGGGAGGCATAAAGACCCAGTACTTC. Translation: CASNSLPGGIKTQYF.

This chain connects TRBV10-3 to TRBJ2-1; a possible D gene is TRBD1 (6 bases). The germline CDR1 and CDR2 sequences are ENHRY and SYGVKD. The CDR3 is made up of 13 amino acids. Between the trimmed V and J ends, which lost 8 bases and 5 bases, there was a span of 13 bases. This CDR3 is CAILGTYNNEQFF. The CDR3 DNA is TGTGCCATCCTTGGGACATACAACAATGAGCAGTTCTTC.

J is TRBJ2-7 and V is TRBV29-1; 8 bases match TRBD1. Unmatched junction bases numbered 4, after V lost 2 bases and J lost 4 bases. There are 13 residues in the CDR3. Germline V gene lookup returns CDR1 SQVTM and CDR2 ANQGSEA. The CDR3 loop is CSVELRQGYEQYF. As DNA, the CDR3 is TGCAGCGTTGAATTACGACAGGGGTACGAGCAGTACTTC.

The table lists this clone with a count of one. This sequence joins TRBV18 and TRBJ2-3; 7 bases agree with TRBD2. Germline V gene sequence: CDR1 KGHSH, CDR2 LQKENI. This CDR3 is built from 14 residues. The J segment lost 5 bases and the V segment lost 3 bases, leaving 5 bases of the junction unmatched. This CDR3 reads CASSPESGGDTQYF. DNA of the CDR3: TGTGCCAGCTCACCTGAGTCGGGGGGAGATACGCAGTATTTT.

This chain uses TRBV6-1 with TRBJ2-7; D is possibly TRBD1 (6 bases). Trimming pared 2 bases from V and 5 bases from J, leaving 16 bases between. This CDR3 has 15 residues. Germline loops: CDR1 MNHNS, CDR2 SASEGT. CDR3 coding DNA: TGTGCCAGCAGTGAATCACAGGGCGTTTTCCACGAGCAGTACTTC. Amino acid sequence: CASSESQGVFHEQYF.

The rearrangement links TRBV5-1 to TRBJ2-5; 11 nucleotides agree with TRBD1. This CDR3 spans 18 amino acids. Germline V gene sequence: CDR1 SGHRS, CDR2 YFSETQ. Trimming cost V 4 bases and J 1 base; bases outside gene matches: 12. The CDR3 sequence is CASSPGTGGFSVQETQYF. In DNA form, the CDR3 reads TGCGCCAGCAGCCCGGGGACAGGGGGATTTTCCGTCCAAGAGACCCAGTACTTC.

This rearrangement joins TRBV13 to TRBJ2-7, with 9 bases fitting TRBD2. The trim removed 9 bases at V and 5 bases at J, leaving 14 bases unmatched. Per germline, CDR1 PRHDT and CDR2 FYEKMQ (reference sequence). The CDR3 spans 15 residues. The CDR3 reads CARSVPRGTSHEQYF. Written as DNA, the CDR3 is TGTGCCAGGTCCGTCCCCCGCGGGACTAGCCACGAGCAGTACTTC.

The gene calls are TRBV29-1 and TRBJ1-2, with TRBD1 matching over 9 bases. V shed 3 bases and J 4 bases; nucleotides not matched to a gene: 9. The germline V gene encodes CDR1 SQVTM and CDR2 ANQGSEA. The CDR3 is made up of 15 amino acids. The CDR3 spells CSVDTGTGPFYGYTF. The CDR3 nucleotides read TGCAGCGTTGACACCGGGACAGGGCCGTTCTATGGCTACACCTTC.

The rearrangement uses TRBV7-9 and TRBJ2-7; TRBD2 aligns across 11 bases. CDR3 length: 15 amino acids. Germline assignment: CDR1 SEHNR and CDR2 FQNEAQ (reference sequence). With V trimmed by 4 bases and J by 3 bases, 5 bases remained unmatched. CDR3 sequence: CASSYGTSGNYEQYF. The CDR3 nucleotides read TGTGCCAGCAGCTACGGGACTAGCGGAAACTACGAGCAGTACTTC.

The rearrangement links TRBV28 to TRBJ2-7; 9 nucleotides align to TRBD1. The germline V gene has CDR1 MDHEN and CDR2 SYDVKM. CDR3 length equals 14 residues. Trimming at V came to 7 bases and at J to 9 bases, leaving 13 bases not matched to a gene. The CDR3 spells CASNVGTGRQGQYF. The CDR3 DNA sequence: TGTGCCAGCAATGTCGGGACAGGGCGACAAGGGCAGTACTTC.

The chain uses TRBV12-3 or TRBV12-4 and TRBJ2-7, with a weak D call TRBD1 (5 bases). V lost 2 bases, J lost 4 bases, and 6 bases lay in between. The CDR3 sequence is 12 residues long. CDR3 loop: CASSLKGYEQYF. CDR3 sequence (DNA): TGTGCCAGCAGTTTAAAGGGGTACGAGCAGTACTTC.

This clone was counted a few times. The chain employs TRBV19 and TRBJ1-5, with D perhaps matching TRBD1 (6 bases). The CDR3 runs 14 residues. Looked up from germline, CDR1 is LNHDA and CDR2 is SQIVND (reference sequence). The germline V and J ends were trimmed by 3 bases and 3 bases, with 9 bases remaining between them. CDR3 in amino acids: CASSMTGYNQPQHF. The CDR3 nucleotides read TGTGCCAGTAGTATGACAGGCTACAATCAGCCCCAGCATTTT. Together with reference TRBV19 and TRBJ1-5, the CDR3 gives the full variable domain: DGGITQSPKYLFRKEGQNVTLSCEQNLNHDAMYWYRQDPGQGLRLIYYSQIVNDFQKGDIAEGYSVSREKKESFPLTVTSAQKNPTAFYLCASSMTGYNQPQHFGDGTRLSIL.

This sequence joins TRBV6-5 and TRBJ1-1, with D unclear. This CDR3 comprises 16 residues. Germline V gene lookup returns CDR1 MNHEY and CDR2 SVGAGI. Trimming took off 0 bases at V and 0 bases at J, with 11 bases between the two ends. For the CDR3, the DNA is TGTGCCAGCAGTTACTCGCTAGGCGGGTTGAACACTGAAGCTTTCTTT. Translation gives CASSYSLGGLNTEAFF.

This chain uses TRBV28 with TRBJ1-6; the D is unclear. The V end was cut by 7 bases, the J end by 14 bases, with 12 bases between. The length of the CDR3 is 11 residues. Germline lookup yields CDR1 MDHEN and CDR2 SYDVKM. The CDR3 spells CASTTRESLHF. DNA for the CDR3: TGTGCCAGCACCACGAGGGAGTCCCTCCACTTT.

The chain carries TRBV7-9 and TRBJ2-7, with 7 bases identical to TRBD2. V dropped 1 base and J dropped 7; count of bases not matched to a gene: 13. The CDR3 length is 16 residues. Germline CDR1 is SEHNR and CDR2 is FQNEAQ (reference sequence). The CDR3 DNA follows: TGTGCCAGCAGCTTAGTAGGAGGGAGGGCTAATCCGGAGCAGTACTTC. Translating gives CASSLVGGRANPEQYF.

As to this clone: Other DNA sequences in the sample encode the same CDR3. This chain connects TRBV7-8 to TRBJ2-7, with 8 bases aligning to TRBD1. V dropped 4 bases and J dropped 2; count of bases not matched to a gene: 7. Germline V CDR1 and CDR2: SGHVS, FQNEAQ. The CDR3 sequence is 15 residues long. Written as DNA, the CDR3 is TGTGCCAGCAGCTCCTTAGACAGGGGTGCCTACGAGCAGTACTTC. Protein product: CASSSLDRGAYEQYF.

The V call is TRBV28, the J call TRBJ2-2, with 10 bases fitting TRBD2. V lost 5 bases, J lost 9 bases, and 9 bases stayed unmatched. Germline loops: CDR1 MDHEN, CDR2 SYDVKM. The CDR3 has 15 amino acids. The CDR3 DNA reads TGTGCCAGCAGTGACCCGACTAGCGGGTTAAGGGAGCTGTTTTTT. It specifies CASSDPTSGLRELFF. The full variable domain, rest sourced from reference TRBV28 and TRBJ2-2, is DVKVTQSSRYLVKRTGEKVFLECVQDMDHENMFWYRQDPGLGLRLIYFSYDVKMKEKGDIPEGYSVSREKKERFSLILESASTNQTSMYLCASSDPTSGLRELFFGEGSRLTVL.

The V call is TRBV21-1, the J call TRBJ2-5; the table's D call TRBD2 went unverified against the DNA. TRBV21-1 is a known pseudogene. There are 17 residues in the CDR3. The CDR3 region is CASSVPGTSGKQETQYF. Here the CDR3 DNA reads TGTGCCAGCAGCGTCCCTGGGACTAGCGGGAAACAAGAGACCCAGTACTTC.

The chain combines TRBV5-1 with TRBJ2-5; 11 bases fit TRBD2. The CDR3 extends over 17 amino acids. Germline V gene lookup returns CDR1 SGHRS and CDR2 YFSETQ. V was pared by 6 bases and J by 7 bases, with 17 bases of the junction left unmatched. The CDR3, as DNA: TGCGCCAGCAACTCACAGACTAGCGGGGACCCAGCGGGGACCCAGTACTTC. Protein product: CASNSQTSGDPAGTQYF.

The V call is TRBV23-1, the J call TRBJ2-7; maybe TRBD2 (5 bases). TRBV23-1 is an open reading frame, and its role is uncertain. The length of the CDR3 is 19 residues. Trimming took 0 bases from V and 3 from J, leaving 24 bases between them. The CDR3 spells CASSQSFPGMGSQNYEQYF. The DNA for the CDR3 is TGCGCCAGCAGTCAATCGTTTCCCGGGATGGGGTCCCAAAACTACGAGCAGTACTTC.

The sample holds a few counts of this clone. The rearrangement uses TRBV2 and TRBJ2-7, with D perhaps TRBD2 (5 bases). This CDR3 is 13 amino acids long. The germline V gene encodes CDR1 SNHLY and CDR2 FYNNEI. Trimming cost V 6 bases and J 6 bases, with 15 bases left between them. DNA for the CDR3: TGTGCCAGCAGGGGCCAGAGTCGGGGCGAGCAGTACTTC. This translates into CASRGQSRGEQYF.

The chain carries TRBV7-3 and TRBJ1-6; tentative D call: TRBD1 (5 bases). The CDR3 contains 16 residues. The V and J ends lost 0 bases and 7 bases respectively, with 13 bases between them. CDR1 SGHTA and CDR2 FQGTGA come from the germline V gene. The CDR3 sequence: CASSLTGQTGNSPLHF. CDR3 DNA sequence: TGTGCCAGCAGCTTAACGGGGCAAACGGGCAATTCACCCCTCCACTTT. The entire variable domain, with the rest obtained from reference TRBV7-3 and TRBJ1-6, is as follows: GAGVSQTPSNKVTEKGKYVELRCDPISGHTALYWYRQSLGQGPEFLIYFQGTGAADDSGLPNDRFFAVRPEGSVSTLKIQRTERGDSAVYLCASSLTGQTGNSPLHFGNGTRLTVT.

This clone came up a few times. This rearrangement joins TRBV13 to TRBJ1-3, with D tentatively TRBD1 (5 bases). CDR1 is PRHDT, CDR2 FYEKMQ, per germline (reference sequence). Trimming took off 5 bases at V and 0 bases at J, with 14 bases between the two ends. The CDR3 loop spans 16 amino acids. The CDR3 region has the DNA TGTGCCAGCAGCCCCAAATGGGGGGACTCTGGAAACACCATATATTTT. Protein product: CASSPKWGDSGNTIYF.

Here the CDR3 reads CASSTDRGRKEQYF. CDR3 coding DNA: TGTGCCAGTTCGACAGACAGGGGGCGCAAAGAGCAGTACTTC. This chain links TRBV19 with TRBJ2-7; 10 nucleotides line up with TRBD1. J gave up 7 bases and V 8 bases, and 11 bases lay outside the gene matches. Germline CDR1 reads LNHDA; CDR2 reads SQIVND (reference sequence). CDR3 length: 14 residues.

The rearrangement joins TRBV7-3 to TRBJ2-1; TRBD2 might be the D (5 bases). Trimming removed 8 bases at V and 9 bases at J, with 14 bases between. The CDR3 is made up of 12 amino acids. Germline CDR1 and CDR2: SGHTA and FQGTGA. In nucleotides, the CDR3 is TGTGCCAGCTCCCAAGGGAGTGGTGAGCAGTTCTTC. Translation gives CASSQGSGEQFF.